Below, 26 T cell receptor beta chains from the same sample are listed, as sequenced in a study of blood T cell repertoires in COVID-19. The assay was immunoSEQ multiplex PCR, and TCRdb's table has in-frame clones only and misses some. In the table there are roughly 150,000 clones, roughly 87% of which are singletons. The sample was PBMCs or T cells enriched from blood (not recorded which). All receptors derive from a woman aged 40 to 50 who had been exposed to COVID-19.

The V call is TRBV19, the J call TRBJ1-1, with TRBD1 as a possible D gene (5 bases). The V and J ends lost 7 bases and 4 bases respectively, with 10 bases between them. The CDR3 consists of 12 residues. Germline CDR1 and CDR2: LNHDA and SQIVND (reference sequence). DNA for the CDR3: TGTGCCAGTATGGGGGGGGGCACTGAAGCTTTCTTT. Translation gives CASMGGGTEAFF.

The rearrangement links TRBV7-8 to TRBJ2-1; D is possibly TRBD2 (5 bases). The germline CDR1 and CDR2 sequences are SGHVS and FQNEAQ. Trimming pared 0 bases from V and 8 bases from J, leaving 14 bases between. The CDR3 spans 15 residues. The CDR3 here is CASSLATRKRDEQFF. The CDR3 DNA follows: TGTGCCAGCAGCTTAGCTACTAGGAAGAGGGATGAGCAGTTCTTC.

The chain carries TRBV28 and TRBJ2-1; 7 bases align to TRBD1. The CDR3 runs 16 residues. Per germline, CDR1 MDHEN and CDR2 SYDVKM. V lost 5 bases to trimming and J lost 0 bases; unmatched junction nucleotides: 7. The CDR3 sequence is CASSPTGQSSYNEQFF. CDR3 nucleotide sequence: TGTGCCAGCAGTCCTACGGGACAGAGCTCCTACAATGAGCAGTTCTTC.

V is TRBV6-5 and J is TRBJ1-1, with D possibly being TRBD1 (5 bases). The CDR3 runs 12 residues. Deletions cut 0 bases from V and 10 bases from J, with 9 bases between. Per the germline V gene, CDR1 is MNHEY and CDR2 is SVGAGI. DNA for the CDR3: TGTGCCAGCAGTTACTCGACGGGGGTAGCTTTCTTT. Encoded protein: CASSYSTGVAFF.

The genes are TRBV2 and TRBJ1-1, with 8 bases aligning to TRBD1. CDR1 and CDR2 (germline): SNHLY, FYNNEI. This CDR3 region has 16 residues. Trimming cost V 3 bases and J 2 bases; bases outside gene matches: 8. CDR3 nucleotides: TGTGCCAGCAGTGATGCCAGGGGGCTCCCTAACACTGAAGCTTTCTTT. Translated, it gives CASSDARGLPNTEAFF. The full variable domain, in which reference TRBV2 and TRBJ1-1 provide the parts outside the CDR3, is EPEVTQTPSHQVTQMGQEVILRCVPISNHLYFYWYRQILGQKVEFLVSFYNNEISEKSEIFDDQFSVERPDGSNFTLKIRSTKLEDSAMYFCASSDARGLPNTEAFFGQGTRLTVV.

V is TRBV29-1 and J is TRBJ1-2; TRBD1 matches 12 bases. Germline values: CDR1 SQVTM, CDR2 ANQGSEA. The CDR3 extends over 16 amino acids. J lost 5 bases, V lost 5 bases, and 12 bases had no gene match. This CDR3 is CSVRGTGGDESYGYTF. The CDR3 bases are TGCAGCGTTAGGGGGACAGGGGGCGATGAATCTTATGGCTACACCTTC. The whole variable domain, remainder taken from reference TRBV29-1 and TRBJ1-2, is SAVISQKPSRDICQRGTSLTIQCQVDSQVTMMFWYRQQPGQSLTLIATANQGSEATYESGFVIDKFPISRPNLTFSTLTVSNMSPEDSSIYLCSVRGTGGDESYGYTFGSGTRLTVV.

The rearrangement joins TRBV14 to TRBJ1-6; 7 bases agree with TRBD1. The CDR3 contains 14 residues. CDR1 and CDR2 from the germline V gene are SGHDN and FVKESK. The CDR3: CAISKTHRGSPLHF. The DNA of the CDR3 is TGTGCAATCAGCAAGACCCACAGGGGTTCACCCCTCCACTTT.

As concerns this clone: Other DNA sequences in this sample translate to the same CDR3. DNA of the CDR3: TGTGCCAGCTCATCAACAGGGAACACTGAAGCTTTCTTT. Its translation: CASSSTGNTEAFF. V and J are TRBV18 and TRBJ1-1; weak D call: TRBD1 (5 bases). V was pared by 5 bases and J by 1 base, with 8 bases between. The CDR3 is made up of 13 amino acids. CDR1 and CDR2 (germline): KGHSH, LQKENI.

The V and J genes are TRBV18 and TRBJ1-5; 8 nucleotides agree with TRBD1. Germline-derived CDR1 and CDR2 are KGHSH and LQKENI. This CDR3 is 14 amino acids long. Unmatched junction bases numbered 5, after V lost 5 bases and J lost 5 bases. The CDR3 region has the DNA TGTGCCAGCTCAAAGGACAGGGTTGATCAGCCCCAGCATTTT. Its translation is CASSKDRVDQPQHF.

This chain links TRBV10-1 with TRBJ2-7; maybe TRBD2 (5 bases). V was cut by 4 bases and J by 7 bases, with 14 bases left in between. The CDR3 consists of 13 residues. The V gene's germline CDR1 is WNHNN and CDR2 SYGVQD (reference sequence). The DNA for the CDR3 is TGCGCCAGCAGTGCAGAAGGACTTGCGGAGCAGTACTTC. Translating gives CASSAEGLAEQYF.

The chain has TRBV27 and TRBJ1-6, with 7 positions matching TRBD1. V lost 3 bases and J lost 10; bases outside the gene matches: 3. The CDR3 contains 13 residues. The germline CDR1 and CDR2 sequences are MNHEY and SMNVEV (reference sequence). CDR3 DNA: TGTGCCAGCAGTTTGAACAGGGGCTCACCCCTCCACTTT. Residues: CASSLNRGSPLHF.

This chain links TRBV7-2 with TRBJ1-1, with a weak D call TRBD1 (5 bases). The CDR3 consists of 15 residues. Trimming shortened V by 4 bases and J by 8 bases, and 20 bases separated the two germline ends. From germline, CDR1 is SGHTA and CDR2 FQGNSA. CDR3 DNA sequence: TGTGCCAGCAGCTCTCGACAGCTCTTTTCTACGGAAGCTTTCTTT. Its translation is CASSSRQLFSTEAFF.

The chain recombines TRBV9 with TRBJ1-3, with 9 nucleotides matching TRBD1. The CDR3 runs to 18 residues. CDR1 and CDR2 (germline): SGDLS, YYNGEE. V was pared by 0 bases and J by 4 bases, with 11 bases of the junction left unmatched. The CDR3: CASSVGGTGSAGGNTIYF. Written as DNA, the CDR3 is TGTGCCAGCAGCGTAGGAGGGACAGGGAGTGCGGGCGGAAACACCATATATTTT.

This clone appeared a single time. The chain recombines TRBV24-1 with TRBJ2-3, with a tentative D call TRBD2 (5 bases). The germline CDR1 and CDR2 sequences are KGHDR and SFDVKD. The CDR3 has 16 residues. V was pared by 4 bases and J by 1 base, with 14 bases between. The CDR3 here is CATSDPTRGRTDTQYF. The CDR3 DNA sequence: TGTGCCACCAGTGACCCTACAAGAGGGCGCACAGATACGCAGTATTTT.

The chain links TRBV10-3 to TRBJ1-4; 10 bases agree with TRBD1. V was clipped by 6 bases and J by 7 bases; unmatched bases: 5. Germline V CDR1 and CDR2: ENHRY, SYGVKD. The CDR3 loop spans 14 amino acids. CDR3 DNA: TGTGCCATCAGGAAGGGACAGGGGAGTGAAAAACTGTTTTTT. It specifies CAIRKGQGSEKLFF.

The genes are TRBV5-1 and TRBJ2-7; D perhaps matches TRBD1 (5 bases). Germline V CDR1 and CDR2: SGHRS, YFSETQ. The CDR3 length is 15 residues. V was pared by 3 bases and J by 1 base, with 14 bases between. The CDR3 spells CASSYSGIRSYEQYF. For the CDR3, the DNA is TGCGCCAGCAGCTACTCAGGGATTCGGTCCTACGAGCAGTACTTC.

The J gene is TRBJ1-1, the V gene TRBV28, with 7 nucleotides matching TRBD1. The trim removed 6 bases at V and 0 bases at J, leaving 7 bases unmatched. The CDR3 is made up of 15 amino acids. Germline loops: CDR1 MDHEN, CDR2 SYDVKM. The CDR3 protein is CASSIPTGMNTEAFF. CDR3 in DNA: TGTGCCAGCAGCATACCGACAGGGATGAACACTGAAGCTTTCTTT.

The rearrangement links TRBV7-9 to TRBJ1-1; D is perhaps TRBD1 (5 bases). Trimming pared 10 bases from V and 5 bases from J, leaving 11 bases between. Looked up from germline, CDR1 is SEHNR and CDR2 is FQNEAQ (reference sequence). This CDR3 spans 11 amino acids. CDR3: CAIGGSTEAFF. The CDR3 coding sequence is TGTGCCATCGGGGGTTCGACTGAAGCTTTCTTT. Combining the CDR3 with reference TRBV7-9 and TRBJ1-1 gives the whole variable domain DTGVSQNPRHKITKRGQNVTFRCDPISEHNRLYWYRQTLGQGPEFLTYFQNEAQLEKSRLLSDRFSAERPKGSFSTLEIQRTEQGDSAMYLCAIGGSTEAFFGQGTRLTVV.

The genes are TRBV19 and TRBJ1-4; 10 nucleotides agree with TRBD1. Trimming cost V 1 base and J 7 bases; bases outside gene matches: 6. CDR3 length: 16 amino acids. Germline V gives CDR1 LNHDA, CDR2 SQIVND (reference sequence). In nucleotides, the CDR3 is TGTGCCAGTAGTATAGGGGCCGGGACAGGGGCTGAAAAACTGTTTTTT. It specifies CASSIGAGTGAEKLFF.

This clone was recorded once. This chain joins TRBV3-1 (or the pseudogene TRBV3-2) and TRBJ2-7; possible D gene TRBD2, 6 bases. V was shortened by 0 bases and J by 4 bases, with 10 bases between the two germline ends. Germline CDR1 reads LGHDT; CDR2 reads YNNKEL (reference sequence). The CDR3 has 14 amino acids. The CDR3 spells CASSQDVTRYEQYF. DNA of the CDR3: TGTGCCAGCAGCCAAGATGTGACTAGGTACGAGCAGTACTTC.

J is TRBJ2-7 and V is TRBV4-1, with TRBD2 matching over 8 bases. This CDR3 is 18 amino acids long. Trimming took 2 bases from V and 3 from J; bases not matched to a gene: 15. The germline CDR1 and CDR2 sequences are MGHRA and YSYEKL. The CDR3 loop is CASSQPTSWASGFYEQYF. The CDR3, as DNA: TGCGCCAGCAGCCAACCAACTAGCTGGGCTAGCGGGTTCTACGAGCAGTACTTC.

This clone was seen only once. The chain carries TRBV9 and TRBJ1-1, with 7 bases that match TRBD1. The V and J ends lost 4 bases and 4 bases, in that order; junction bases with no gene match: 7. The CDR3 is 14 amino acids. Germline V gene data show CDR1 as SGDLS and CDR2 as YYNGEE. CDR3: CASSLDRMGTEAFF. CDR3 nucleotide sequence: TGTGCCAGCAGCCTGGACAGGATGGGCACTGAAGCTTTCTTT.

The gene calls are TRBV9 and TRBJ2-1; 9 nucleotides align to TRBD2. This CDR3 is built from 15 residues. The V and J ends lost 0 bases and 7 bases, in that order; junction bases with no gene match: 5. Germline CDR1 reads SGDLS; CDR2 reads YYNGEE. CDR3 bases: TGTGCCAGCAGCGTAGCTAGCGGGGAGGTAAATGAGCAGTTCTTC. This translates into CASSVASGEVNEQFF.

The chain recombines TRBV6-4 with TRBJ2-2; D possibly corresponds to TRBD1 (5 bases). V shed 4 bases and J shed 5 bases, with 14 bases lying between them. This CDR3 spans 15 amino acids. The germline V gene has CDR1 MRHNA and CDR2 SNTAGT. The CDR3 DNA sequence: TGTGCCAGCAGTGTCATGCAGGGTGGGACCGGGGAGCTGTTTTTT. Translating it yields CASSVMQGGTGELFF.

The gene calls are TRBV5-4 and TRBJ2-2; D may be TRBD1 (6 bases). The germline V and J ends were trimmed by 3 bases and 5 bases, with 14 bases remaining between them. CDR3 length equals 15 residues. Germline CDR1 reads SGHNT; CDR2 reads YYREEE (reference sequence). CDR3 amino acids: CASSSTRGLTGELFF. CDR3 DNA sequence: TGTGCCAGCAGCTCAACAAGGGGGTTAACCGGGGAGCTGTTTTTT.

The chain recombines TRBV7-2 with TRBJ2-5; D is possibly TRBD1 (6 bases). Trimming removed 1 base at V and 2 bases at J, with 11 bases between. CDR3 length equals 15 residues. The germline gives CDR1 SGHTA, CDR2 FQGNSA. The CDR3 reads CASSLDPGQQETQYF. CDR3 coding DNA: TGTGCCAGCAGCTTAGACCCAGGACAGCAAGAGACCCAGTACTTC.